This T cell receptor (beta chain) was documented in a study of T cells in Graves' hyperthyroidism and ophthalmopathy. Template material for amplifying TCR beta CDR3 regions consisted of RNA transcripts. Researchers ran a first-round RT-PCR on the TCR CDR3 using the HTBI primer set. TCRdb re-analysed the multiplex PCR reads in MiXCR, keeping a single row per CDR3 protein. The repertoire holds 480,000 or so distinct CDR3 sequences, with approximately 15% as singletons. V lost 6 bases and J 0 bases, leaving 16 bases between the germline ends. The CDR3 sequence is 17 residues long. Germline values: CDR1 SGHTS, CDR2 YDEGEE. This clonotype has more than one count but fewer than ten. Cells are PBMCs isolated from 10 ml of fresh blood.

Input material: blood. The sequence was collected from a woman younger than 35 with Graves' hyperthyroidism. This chain uses TRBV5-8 with TRBJ2-6; D not resolved. The chain's CDR3 is CASTTRRQTSGANVLTF. Written as DNA, the CDR3 is TGTGCCAGCACTACAAGGCGGCAGACCTCTGGGGCCAACGTCCTGACTTTC.